This T cell receptor beta chain was documented in a study of vaccination and CD4 T cells after COVID-19 (dated by TCRdb to between 2021 and 2024). Looking at the study overall: Every convalescent patient had a positive nasal swab PCR test for SARS-CoV-2, with mild disease in several patients and severe disease in one. Post-COVID blood samples from convalescent patients were collected a median of roughly 100 days after diagnosis, with a range of roughly 35 to 180 days. The convalescent cohort comprised six males and four females, including two Hispanic individuals, seven Caucasians, two Asians and one multiracial person. Control cultures received a CEFX viral epitope pool as the positive control, an HIV-1 Nef peptide pool as the negative control, or no peptide. In over 8 COVID-19 convalescent patients and a handful of infection-naive healthy vaccine recipients, researchers compared the spike-specific CD4+ TCR repertoire from before mRNA vaccination with the repertoire from after. A few convalescent patients were sampled both early after vaccination (day 14) and late after vaccination (days 161 to 241). Participants got two doses of the Pfizer-BioNTech BNT162b2 vaccine (n=8) or two doses of the Moderna mRNA-1273 vaccine (n=2). Post-vaccine blood samples were taken a median of around 77 days after the second vaccine dose, with a range of 14 to 241 days. The cultures were stimulated with overlapping spike peptide pools from SARS-CoV-2 and from the common cold coronaviruses HCoV-NL63, HCoV-OC43 and HCoV-229E.

Library construction relied on PCR. TCR sequencing of DNA from cultured CD4+ T cells used the Oncomine TCR Beta short-read assay at the Johns Hopkins FTIC core. The QIAamp micro DNA kit was used to extract genomic DNA from the cultured CD4+ T cells. Oncomine TCR Beta libraries from cultured CD4+ T cells were pooled using unique dual indexes and sequenced on an Illumina iSeq 100. The study's processing was this. Non-productive sequences were removed, and CDR3s that did not start with C, did not end with F or W, or were shorter than 7 amino acids were discarded. Antigen-specific clonotypes were identified with the MANAFEST web application by comparing peptide-stimulated wells with reference and other culture wells. Positive clones required FDR below 0.05, an odds ratio above 5, and productive frequency above 0.1% in at least two of three replicate wells. A clonotype was classed as cross-reactive if the clonotype showed significant expansion both in SARS-CoV-2 spike wells and in at least one common cold coronavirus spike condition. Similarity between CDR3 sequences was evaluated in R version 3.6.1 using Levenshtein distances (stringdist) and unrooted phylogenetic trees (ape). Using fastp at Q25 and MiXCR, TCRdb reprocessed the public reads and kept productive beta chains. Rows merge per CDR3 protein into single entries with the most common DNA and genes. Clone size and V and J calls follow TCRdb, not the original study. The sample table contains fewer than 20,000 distinct CDR3 sequences; only one count was recorded for over 35% of them. The ten largest account for under 20% of the sample.

Interpreted using the paper, the time point label stands for: late sampling 161 to 241 days after vaccination in a few convalescent patients. This specimen's treatment or condition label, interpreted: roughly 11-day PBMC culture with coronavirus spike peptide pools or control peptides (ViraFEST assay). The ViraFEST assay, used in the study, expanded antigen-specific T cells with peptide pools and then identified the expanded clonotypes through TCR sequencing. The convalescent patients' positive SARS-CoV-2 PCR tests fell between March and December 2020, which was before the Alpha, Beta and Delta variants emerged in the United States. PBMCs were cultured at around 2.2 million per well in IMDM supplemented with around 5.5% human AB serum and 9 to 10 IU/ml IL-2, with approximately 11 ug/ml peptide pools added. On days 3 and 7, half of the culture medium was replaced with fresh IL-2-containing medium. After 10 days of culture, CD4+ T cells were isolated by negative selection using the EasySep CD4+ T cell isolation kit. PBMCs were separated from whole blood using Ficoll-Paque Plus gradient centrifugation and then either used fresh or cryopreserved at -140C. In general, triplicate wells were set up for every culture condition.

As concerns this clonotype: It lacks a known antigen. The sample holds no much larger clone one base away, and base qualities are not on file.

Results and caveats for the whole study, not just this receptor: Relatively few convalescent patients were included in the study, and early timepoints after natural infection were not analyzed. Of the vaccine-specific clones in convalescent patients, 304 of 307, or nearly all, reacted only to SARS-CoV-2 spike and did not cross-react with common cold coronaviruses. Among convalescent patients, a median roughly 90% of the SARS-CoV-2-reactive clones seen after vaccination appeared only after vaccination, which suggests priming specific to the vaccine. An increase in the median number of SARS-CoV-2-reactive clonotypes from around 20 after infection to roughly 39 after vaccination was observed, but the change was not found to be significant.

Taken from the germline V gene (reference sequence), the CDR1 and CDR2 loops are DFQATT and SNEGSKA. The CDR3 covers 14 residues, taking in both the cysteine and the phenylalanine. Only the CDR3 portion is preserved as DNA: 42 bases, with reading frame beginning at the first base. V and J are truncated by 3 bases and 1 base respectively, leaving an intervening sequence of 10 bases. The material was CD4+ T cells from blood, cultured in vitro, obtained about 7 months after SARS-CoV-2 vaccination. The chain joins TRBV20-1 to TRBJ2-1; TRBD2 is a possible D gene, resting on 7 matching bases. The TCR sequence derives from a human donor who had recovered from COVID-19. The CDR3 protein is CSARRGGSYNEQFF. The nucleotide sequence reads TGCAGTGCTAGGAGGGGGGGTTCCTACAATGAGCAGTTCTTC.